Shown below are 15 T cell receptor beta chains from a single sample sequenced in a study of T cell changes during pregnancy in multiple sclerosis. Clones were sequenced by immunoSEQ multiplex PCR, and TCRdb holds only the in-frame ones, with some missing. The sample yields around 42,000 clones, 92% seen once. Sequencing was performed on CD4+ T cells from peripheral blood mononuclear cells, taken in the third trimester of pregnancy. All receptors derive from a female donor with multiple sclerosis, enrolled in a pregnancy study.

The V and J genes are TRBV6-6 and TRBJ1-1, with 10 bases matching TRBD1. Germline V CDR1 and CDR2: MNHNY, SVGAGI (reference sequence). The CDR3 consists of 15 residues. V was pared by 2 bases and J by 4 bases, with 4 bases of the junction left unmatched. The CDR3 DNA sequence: TGTGCCAGCAGTTACCCGGACAGGGGGAGCACTGAAGCTTTCTTT. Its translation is CASSYPDRGSTEAFF.

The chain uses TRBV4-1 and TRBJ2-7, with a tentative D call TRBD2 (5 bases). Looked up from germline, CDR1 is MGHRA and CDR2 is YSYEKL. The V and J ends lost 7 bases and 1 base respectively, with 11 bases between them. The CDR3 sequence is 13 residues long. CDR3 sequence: CASTRGPSYEQYF. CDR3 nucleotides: TGCGCCAGCACCCGAGGGCCTTCCTACGAGCAGTACTTC.

The CDR3 reads CASSGTGNQPQHF. DNA of the CDR3: TGTGCCAGTAGTGGGACAGGGAATCAGCCCCAGCATTTT. The chain uses TRBV19 and TRBJ1-5; 9 bases line up with TRBD1. After removal of 5 bases from V and 4 bases from J, the junction contained 0 bases not matched to a gene. The length of the CDR3 is 13 residues. The V gene's germline CDR1 is LNHDA and CDR2 SQIVND (reference sequence). The whole variable domain, remainder taken from reference TRBV19 and TRBJ1-5, is DGGITQSPKYLFRKEGQNVTLSCEQNLNHDAMYWYRQDPGQGLRLIYYSQIVNDFQKGDIAEGYSVSREKKESFPLTVTSAQKNPTAFYLCASSGTGNQPQHFGDGTRLSIL.

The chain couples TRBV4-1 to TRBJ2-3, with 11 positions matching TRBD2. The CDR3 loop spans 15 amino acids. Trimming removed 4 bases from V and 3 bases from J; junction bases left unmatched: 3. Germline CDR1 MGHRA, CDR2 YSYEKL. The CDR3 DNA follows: TGCGCCAGCAGCCTCGTAGCGGGAGGGACAGATACGCAGTATTTT. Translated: CASSLVAGGTDTQYF.

CDR3 loop: CAISESNGVYEQYF. CDR3 DNA: TGTGCCATCAGTGAGTCCAACGGGGTTTACGAGCAGTACTTC. V usage is TRBV10-3 and J usage is TRBJ2-7; tentative D call: TRBD2 (5 bases). The CDR3 runs to 14 residues. Trimming removed 0 bases at V and 4 bases at J, with 10 bases between. Germline CDR1 and CDR2: ENHRY and SYGVKD.

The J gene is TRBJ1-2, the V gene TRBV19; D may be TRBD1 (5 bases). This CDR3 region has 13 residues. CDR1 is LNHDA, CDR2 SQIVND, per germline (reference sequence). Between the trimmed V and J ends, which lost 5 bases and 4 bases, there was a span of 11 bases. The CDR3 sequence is CASSLSGIYGYTF. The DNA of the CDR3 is TGTGCCAGTAGTTTATCAGGGATCTATGGCTACACCTTC.

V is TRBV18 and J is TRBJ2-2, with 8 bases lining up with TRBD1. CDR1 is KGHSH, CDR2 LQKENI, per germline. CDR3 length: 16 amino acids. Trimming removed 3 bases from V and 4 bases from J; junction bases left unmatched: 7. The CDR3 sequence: CASSPTGAASTGELFF. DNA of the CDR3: TGTGCCAGCTCACCGACAGGGGCGGCTAGCACCGGGGAGCTGTTTTTT.

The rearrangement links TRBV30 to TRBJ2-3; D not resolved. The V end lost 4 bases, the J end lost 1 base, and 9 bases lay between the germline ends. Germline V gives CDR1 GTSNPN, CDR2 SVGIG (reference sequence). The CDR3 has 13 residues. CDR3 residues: CAWNRVGTDTQYF. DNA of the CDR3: TGTGCCTGGAACAGAGTGGGCACAGATACGCAGTATTTT.

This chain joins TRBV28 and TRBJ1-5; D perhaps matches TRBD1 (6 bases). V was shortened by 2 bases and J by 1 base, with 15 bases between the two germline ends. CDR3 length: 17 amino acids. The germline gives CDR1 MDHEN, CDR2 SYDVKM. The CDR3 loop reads CASSLGFGQGSNQPQHF. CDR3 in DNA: TGTGCCAGCAGTTTAGGGTTCGGGCAGGGGAGCAATCAGCCCCAGCATTTT. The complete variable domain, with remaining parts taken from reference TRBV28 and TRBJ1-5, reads DVKVTQSSRYLVKRTGEKVFLECVQDMDHENMFWYRQDPGLGLRLIYFSYDVKMKEKGDIPEGYSVSREKKERFSLILESASTNQTSMYLCASSLGFGQGSNQPQHFGDGTRLSIL.

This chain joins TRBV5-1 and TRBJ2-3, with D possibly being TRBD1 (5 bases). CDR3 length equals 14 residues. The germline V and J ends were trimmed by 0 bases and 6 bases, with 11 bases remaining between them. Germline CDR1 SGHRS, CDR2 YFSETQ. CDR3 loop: CASSLDQGPDTQYF. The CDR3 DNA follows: TGCGCCAGCAGCTTGGACCAGGGTCCTGATACGCAGTATTTT.

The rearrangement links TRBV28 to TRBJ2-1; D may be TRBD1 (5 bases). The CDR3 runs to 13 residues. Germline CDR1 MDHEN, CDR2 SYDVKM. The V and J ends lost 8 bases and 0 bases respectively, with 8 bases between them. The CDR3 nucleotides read TGTGCCAGCGGCCAGGGCTCCTACAATGAGCAGTTCTTC. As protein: CASGQGSYNEQFF.

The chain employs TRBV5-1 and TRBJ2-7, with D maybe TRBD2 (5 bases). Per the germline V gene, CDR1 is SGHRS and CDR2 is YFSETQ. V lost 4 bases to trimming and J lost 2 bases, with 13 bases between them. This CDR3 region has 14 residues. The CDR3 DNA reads TGCGCCAGCAGCGGAACCGGGATTACCTACGAGCAGTACTTC. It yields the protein CASSGTGITYEQYF.

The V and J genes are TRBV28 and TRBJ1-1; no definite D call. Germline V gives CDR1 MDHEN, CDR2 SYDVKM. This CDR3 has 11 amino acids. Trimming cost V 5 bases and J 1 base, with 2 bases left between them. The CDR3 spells CASSQNTEAFF. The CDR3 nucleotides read TGTGCCAGCAGTCAGAACACTGAAGCTTTCTTT.

The CDR3 region is CASSLEWGADTQYF. CDR3 coding DNA: TGTGCCAGCAGCTTGGAGTGGGGGGCAGATACGCAGTATTTT. The chain couples TRBV5-5 to TRBJ2-3, with D tentatively TRBD2 (6 bases). This CDR3 is 14 amino acids long. Germline V gene data show CDR1 as SGHKS and CDR2 as YYEKEE (reference sequence). V shed 0 bases and J shed 4 bases, with 9 bases lying between them.

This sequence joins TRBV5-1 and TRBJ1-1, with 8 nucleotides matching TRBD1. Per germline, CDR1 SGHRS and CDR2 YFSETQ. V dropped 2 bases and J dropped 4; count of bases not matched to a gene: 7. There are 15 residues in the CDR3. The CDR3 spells CASSFLTGGGTEAFF. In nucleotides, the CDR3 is TGCGCCAGCAGCTTCCTTACAGGGGGGGGCACTGAAGCTTTCTTT.